This TCR beta chain was found in a study of early T cells in non-severe SARS-CoV-2 infection. MiXCR was run by TCRdb on the 5' RACE reads, yielding one entry per CDR3 protein. The repertoire consists of around 92,000 distinct CDR3 sequences, with approximately 11% occurring once and the leading ten covering approximately 5.3%. This clonotype was seen repeatedly, ten times or more. CDR3 size: 18 residues. Germline V CDR1 and CDR2: SGHTA, FQGTGA. V lost 0 bases and J lost 0; bases outside the gene matches: 8. The clonotype was recovered from an adult who was a healthcare worker with PCR-confirmed SARS-CoV-2 infection or an uninfected control (not recorded which). This chain connects TRBV7-3 to TRBJ2-1, with 7 bases lining up with TRBD1. Material: whole blood. The CDR3 sequence is CASSLTGGFLSSYNEQFF. CDR3 nucleotides: TGTGCCAGCAGCTTAACAGGGGGCTTCCTCAGCTCCTACAATGAGCAGTTCTTC.